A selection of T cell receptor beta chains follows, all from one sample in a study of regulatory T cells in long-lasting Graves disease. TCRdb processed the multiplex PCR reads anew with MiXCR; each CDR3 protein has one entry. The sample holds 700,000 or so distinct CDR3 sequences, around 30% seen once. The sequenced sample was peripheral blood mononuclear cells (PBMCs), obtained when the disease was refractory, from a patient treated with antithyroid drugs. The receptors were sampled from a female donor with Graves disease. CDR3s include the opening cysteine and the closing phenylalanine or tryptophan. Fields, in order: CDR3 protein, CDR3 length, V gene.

CDR3 protein: CASSSGQQPQPQHF
CDR3 length: 14
V gene: TRBV28

CDR3 protein: CASSEGIGAVAEAFF
CDR3 length: 15
V gene: TRBV2

CDR3 protein: CAISESLDRDYEQYF
CDR3 length: 15
V gene: TRBV10-3

CDR3 protein: CSARDIIHSSGETQYF
CDR3 length: 16
V gene: TRBV20-1

CDR3 protein: CASGSWGGLVF
CDR3 length: 11
V gene: TRBV12-3/TRBV12-4

CDR3 protein: CAKNPSGTGALGLNQPQHF
CDR3 length: 19
V gene: TRBV11-3

CDR3 protein: CASSPGTSGYRVMGEQYF
CDR3 length: 18
V gene: TRBV5-1

CDR3 protein: CASSLSDRVGTGELFF
CDR3 length: 16
V gene: TRBV7-6

CDR3 protein: CASSQSLTNYGYTF
CDR3 length: 14
V gene: TRBV14

CDR3 protein: CASSPAVVSPNYNEQFF
CDR3 length: 17
V gene: TRBV7-2

CDR3 protein: CASSQGRQGAKETQYF
CDR3 length: 16
V gene: TRBV5-1

CDR3 protein: CASILVPGQQETQYF
CDR3 length: 15
V gene: TRBV6-1

CDR3 protein: CASSQRTSGSIYEQYF
CDR3 length: 16
V gene: TRBV11-2

CDR3 protein: CASSSTGGFRYTEAFF
CDR3 length: 16
V gene: TRBV5-4

CDR3 protein: CASSLFYGPTNERLFF
CDR3 length: 16
V gene: TRBV4-1

CDR3 protein: CSVASAGGAGNIQYF
CDR3 length: 15
V gene: TRBV29-1

CDR3 protein: CASSFGSPNQPQHF
CDR3 length: 14
V gene: TRBV12-3/TRBV12-4

CDR3 protein: CASSPTGTGAVRINYGYTF
CDR3 length: 19
V gene: TRBV18

CDR3 protein: CASGLRLAGNLTGELFF
CDR3 length: 17
V gene: TRBV12-5

CDR3 protein: CASSVEADNYGYTF
CDR3 length: 14
V gene: TRBV9

CDR3 protein: CASKTWGQGGMNTEAFF
CDR3 length: 17
V gene: TRBV7-2

CDR3 protein: CASSLQGMSEDEQYF
CDR3 length: 15
V gene: TRBV11-2

CDR3 protein: CASSFGTVDTEAFF
CDR3 length: 14
V gene: TRBV12-3/TRBV12-4

CDR3 protein: CSASTANYGYTF
CDR3 length: 12
V gene: TRBV20-1

CDR3 protein: CSTNPGLAYGYTF
CDR3 length: 13
V gene: TRBV20-1

CDR3 protein: CASSFGAGRVLGGYTF
CDR3 length: 16
V gene: TRBV7-9

CDR3 protein: CASSHTLAGSSYEQYF
CDR3 length: 16
V gene: TRBV13

CDR3 protein: CASSFLRQGKNTEAFF
CDR3 length: 16
V gene: TRBV7-3

CDR3 protein: CASSPVRVRGRNEKLFF
CDR3 length: 17
V gene: TRBV7-8

CDR3 protein: CASSRAGEAGELFF
CDR3 length: 14
V gene: TRBV5-1

CDR3 protein: CSVDKEAFF
CDR3 length: 9
V gene: TRBV29-1

CDR3 protein: CASSYSRGQGTEAFF
CDR3 length: 15
V gene: TRBV6-2/TRBV6-3

CDR3 protein: CASSPGTYSTDTQYF
CDR3 length: 15
V gene: TRBV11-2

CDR3 protein: CASSSGDSLYGYTF
CDR3 length: 14
V gene: TRBV19

CDR3 protein: CAISEPAGTSGSSYNEQFF
CDR3 length: 19
V gene: TRBV10-3

CDR3 protein: CASSLGATGGQPQHF
CDR3 length: 15
V gene: TRBV5-1

CDR3 protein: CSVEYRANTEAFF
CDR3 length: 13
V gene: TRBV29-1

CDR3 protein: CAISEGEGGNQPQHF
CDR3 length: 15
V gene: TRBV10-3

CDR3 protein: CASRAGLLNTEAFF
CDR3 length: 14
V gene: TRBV2

CDR3 protein: CSAGTSASYEQYF
CDR3 length: 13
V gene: TRBV29-1

CDR3 protein: CASSLGWDNYEQYF
CDR3 length: 14
V gene: TRBV7-9

CDR3 protein: CSARVGTLTHEQYF
CDR3 length: 14
V gene: TRBV20-1